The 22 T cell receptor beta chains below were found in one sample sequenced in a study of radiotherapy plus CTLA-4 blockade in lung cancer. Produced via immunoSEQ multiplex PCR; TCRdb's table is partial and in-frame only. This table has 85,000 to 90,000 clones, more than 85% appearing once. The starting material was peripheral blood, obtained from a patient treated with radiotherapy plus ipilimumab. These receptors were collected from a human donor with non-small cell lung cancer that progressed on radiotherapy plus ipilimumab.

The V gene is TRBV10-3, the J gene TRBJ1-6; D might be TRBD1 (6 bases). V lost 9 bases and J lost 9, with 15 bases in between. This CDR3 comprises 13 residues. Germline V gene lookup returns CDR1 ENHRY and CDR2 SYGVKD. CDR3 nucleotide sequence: TGTGCCATACAACAGGGCCTCACTTCACCCCTCCACTTT. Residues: CAIQQGLTSPLHF.

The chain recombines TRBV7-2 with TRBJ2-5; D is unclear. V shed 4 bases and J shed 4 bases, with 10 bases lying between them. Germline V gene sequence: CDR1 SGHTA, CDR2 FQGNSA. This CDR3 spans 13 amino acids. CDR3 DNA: TGTGCCAGCAGCTCTGCGTTTGGAGAGACCCAGTACTTC. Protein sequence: CASSSAFGETQYF.

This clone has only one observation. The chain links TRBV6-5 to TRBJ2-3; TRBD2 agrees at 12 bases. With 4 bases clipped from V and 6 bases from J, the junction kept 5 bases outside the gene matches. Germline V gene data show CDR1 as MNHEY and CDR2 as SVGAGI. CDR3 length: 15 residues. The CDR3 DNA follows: TGTGCCAGCAGTTTTCTAGCGGGAGGGGCGGATACGCAGTATTTT. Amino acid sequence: CASSFLAGGADTQYF.

As DNA, the CDR3 is TGTGCCAGCAGCTTACCAGGAGGCAATCAGCCCCAGCATTTT. Translation: CASSLPGGNQPQHF. The rearrangement joins TRBV5-6 to TRBJ1-5; D unresolved. The CDR3 runs 14 residues. V was pared by 2 bases and J by 2 bases, with 8 bases between. The germline V gene has CDR1 SGHDT and CDR2 YYEEEE.

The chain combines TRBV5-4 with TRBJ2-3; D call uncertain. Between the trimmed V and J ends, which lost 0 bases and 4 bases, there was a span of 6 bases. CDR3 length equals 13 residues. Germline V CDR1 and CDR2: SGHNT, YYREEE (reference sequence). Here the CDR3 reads CASSLDGPDTQYF. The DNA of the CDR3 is TGTGCCAGCAGCTTGGATGGTCCAGATACGCAGTATTTT.

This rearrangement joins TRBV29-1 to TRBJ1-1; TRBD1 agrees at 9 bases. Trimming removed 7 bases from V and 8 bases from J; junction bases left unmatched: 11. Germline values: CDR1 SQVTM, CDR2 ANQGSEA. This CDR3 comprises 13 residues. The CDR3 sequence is CSALVGDRAEAFF. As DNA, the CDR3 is TGCAGCGCCCTCGTGGGGGACAGGGCCGAAGCTTTCTTT.

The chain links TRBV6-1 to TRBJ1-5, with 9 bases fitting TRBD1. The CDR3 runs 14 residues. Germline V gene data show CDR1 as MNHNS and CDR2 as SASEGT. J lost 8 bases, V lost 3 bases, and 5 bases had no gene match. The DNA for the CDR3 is TGTGCCAGCAGTGATTACAGGGGGCAGGAGCCCCAGCATTTT. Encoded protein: CASSDYRGQEPQHF.

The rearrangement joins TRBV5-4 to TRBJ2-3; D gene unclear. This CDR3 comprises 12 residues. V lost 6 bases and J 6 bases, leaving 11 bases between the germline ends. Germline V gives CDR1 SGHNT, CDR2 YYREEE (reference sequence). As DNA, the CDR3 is TGTGCCAGCACCAACCGGCAGGATACGCAGTATTTT. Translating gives CASTNRQDTQYF.

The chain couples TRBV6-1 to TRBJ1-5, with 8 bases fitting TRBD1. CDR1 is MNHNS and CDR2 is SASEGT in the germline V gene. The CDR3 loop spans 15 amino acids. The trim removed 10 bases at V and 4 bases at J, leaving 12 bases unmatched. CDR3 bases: TGTGCCACATCCCCGGGACAGGTCTTTAATCAGCCCCAGCATTTT. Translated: CATSPGQVFNQPQHF.

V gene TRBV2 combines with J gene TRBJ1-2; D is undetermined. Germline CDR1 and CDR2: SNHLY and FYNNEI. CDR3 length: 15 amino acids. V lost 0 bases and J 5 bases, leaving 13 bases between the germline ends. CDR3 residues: CASSEATALSYGYTF. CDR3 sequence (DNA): TGTGCCAGCAGTGAAGCTACGGCGTTAAGTTATGGCTACACCTTC. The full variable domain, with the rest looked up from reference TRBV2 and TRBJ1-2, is EPEVTQTPSHQVTQMGQEVILRCVPISNHLYFYWYRQILGQKVEFLVSFYNNEISEKSEIFDDQFSVERPDGSNFTLKIRSTKLEDSAMYFCASSEATALSYGYTFGSGTRLTVV.

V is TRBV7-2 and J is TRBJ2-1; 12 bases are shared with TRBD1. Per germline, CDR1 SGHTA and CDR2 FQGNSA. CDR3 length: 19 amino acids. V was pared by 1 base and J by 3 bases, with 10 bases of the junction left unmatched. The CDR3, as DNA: TGTGCCAGCAGCTTAGTGGTTATCGGGACAGGGGGCAGCTACAATGAGCAGTTCTTC. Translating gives CASSLVVIGTGGSYNEQFF.

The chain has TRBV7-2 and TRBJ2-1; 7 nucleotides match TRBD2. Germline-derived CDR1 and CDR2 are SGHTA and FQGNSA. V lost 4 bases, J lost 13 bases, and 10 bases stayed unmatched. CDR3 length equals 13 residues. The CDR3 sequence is CASSSSGLVEQFF. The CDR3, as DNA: TGTGCCAGCAGCTCATCCGGACTAGTGGAACAGTTCTTC.

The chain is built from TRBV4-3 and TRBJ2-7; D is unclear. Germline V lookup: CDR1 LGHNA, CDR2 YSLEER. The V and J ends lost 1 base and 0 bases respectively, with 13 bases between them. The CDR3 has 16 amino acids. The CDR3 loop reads CASSQARRARSYEQYF. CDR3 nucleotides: TGCGCCAGCAGCCAAGCCCGCCGGGCCCGCTCCTACGAGCAGTACTTC.

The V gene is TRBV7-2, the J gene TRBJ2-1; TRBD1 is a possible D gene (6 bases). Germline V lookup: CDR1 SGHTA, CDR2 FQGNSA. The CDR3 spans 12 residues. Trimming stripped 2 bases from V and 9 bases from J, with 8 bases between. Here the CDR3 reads CASSLNRVEQFF. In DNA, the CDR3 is TGTGCCAGCAGCTTAAACAGGGTTGAGCAGTTCTTC.

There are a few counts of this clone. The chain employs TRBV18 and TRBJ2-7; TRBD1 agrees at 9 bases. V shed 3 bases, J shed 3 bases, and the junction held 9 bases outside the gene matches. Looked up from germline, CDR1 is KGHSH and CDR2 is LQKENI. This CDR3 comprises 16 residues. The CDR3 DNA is TGTGCCAGCTCACCTGGGGTGGACAGGGGCTACTACGAGCAGTACTTC. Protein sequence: CASSPGVDRGYYEQYF.

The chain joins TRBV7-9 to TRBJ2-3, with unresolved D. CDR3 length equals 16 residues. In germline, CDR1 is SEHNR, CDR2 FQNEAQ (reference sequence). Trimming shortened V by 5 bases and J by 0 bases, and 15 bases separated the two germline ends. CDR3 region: CASSALGRPSTDTQYF. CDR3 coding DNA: TGTGCCAGCAGCGCCCTTGGCAGGCCGAGCACAGATACGCAGTATTTT. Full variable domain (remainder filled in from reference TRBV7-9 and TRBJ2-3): DTGVSQNPRHKITKRGQNVTFRCDPISEHNRLYWYRQTLGQGPEFLTYFQNEAQLEKSRLLSDRFSAERPKGSFSTLEIQRTEQGDSAMYLCASSALGRPSTDTQYFGPGTRLTVL.

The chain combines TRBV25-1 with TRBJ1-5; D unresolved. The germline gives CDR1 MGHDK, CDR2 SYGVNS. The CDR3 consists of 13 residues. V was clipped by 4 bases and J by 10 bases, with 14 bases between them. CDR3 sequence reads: CASSGPGKVPQHF. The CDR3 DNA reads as TGTGCCAGCAGTGGACCCGGGAAAGTACCCCAGCATTTT.

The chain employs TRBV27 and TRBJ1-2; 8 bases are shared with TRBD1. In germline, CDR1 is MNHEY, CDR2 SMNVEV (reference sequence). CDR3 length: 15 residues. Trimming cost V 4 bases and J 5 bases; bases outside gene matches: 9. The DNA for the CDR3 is TGTGCCAGCAGTTCTGAGGGACAGGCACCATATGGCTACACCTTC. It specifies CASSSEGQAPYGYTF.

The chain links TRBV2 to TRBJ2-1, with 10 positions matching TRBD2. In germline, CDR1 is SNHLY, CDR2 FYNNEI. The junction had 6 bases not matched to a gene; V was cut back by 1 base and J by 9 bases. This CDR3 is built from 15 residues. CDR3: CASSEGLAGAAEQFF. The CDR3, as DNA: TGTGCCAGCAGTGAAGGCCTAGCGGGGGCAGCTGAGCAGTTCTTC.

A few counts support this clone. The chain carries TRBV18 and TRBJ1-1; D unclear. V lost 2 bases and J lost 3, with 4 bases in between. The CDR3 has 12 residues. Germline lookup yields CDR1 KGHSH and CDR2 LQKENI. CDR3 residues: CASSPMDTEAFF. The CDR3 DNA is TGTGCCAGCTCACCAATGGACACTGAAGCTTTCTTT. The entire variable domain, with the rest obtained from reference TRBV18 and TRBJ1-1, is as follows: NAGVMQNPRHLVRRRGQEARLRCSPMKGHSHVYWYRQLPEEGLKFMVYLQKENIIDESGMPKERFSAEFPKEGPSILRIQQVVRGDSAAYFCASSPMDTEAFFGQGTRLTVV.

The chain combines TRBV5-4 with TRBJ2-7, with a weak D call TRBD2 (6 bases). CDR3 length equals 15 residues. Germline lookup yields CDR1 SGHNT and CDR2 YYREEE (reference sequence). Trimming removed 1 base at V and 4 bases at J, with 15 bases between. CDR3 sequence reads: CASSLRDGRVYEQYF. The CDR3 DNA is TGTGCCAGCAGCTTGAGAGACGGGAGAGTATACGAGCAGTACTTC.

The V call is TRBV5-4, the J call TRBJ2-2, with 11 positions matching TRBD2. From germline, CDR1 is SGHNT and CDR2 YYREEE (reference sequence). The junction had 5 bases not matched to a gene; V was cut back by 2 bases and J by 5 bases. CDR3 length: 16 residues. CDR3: CASSFGLAGGTGELFF. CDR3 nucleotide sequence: TGTGCCAGCAGCTTCGGTCTAGCGGGAGGTACCGGGGAGCTGTTTTTT.